Following are 18 T cell receptor beta chains from one sample sequenced in a study of regulatory T cells in long-lasting Graves disease. Arm-PCR of CDR3 regions and iRepertoire HTBI primers were the basis on which TCR beta libraries were built. Via MiXCR, TCRdb re-called the multiplex PCR reads, giving one row per CDR3 protein. The data contain about 460,000 distinct CDR3 sequences, 20% to 25% of them seen just once; the ten biggest clones take up about an eighth. Time point defined: persistent/refractory GD, antithyroid drugs over 5 years with positive TRAb. RNA from PBMCs was the source of the TCR library. The input for sequencing was peripheral blood mononuclear cells (PBMCs), taken when the disease was refractory, from a patient treated with antithyroid drugs. These receptors were taken from a female donor with Graves disease.

V usage is TRBV20-1 and J usage is TRBJ2-2; no definite D call. Germline-derived CDR1 and CDR2 are DFQATT and SNEGSKA (reference sequence). Trimming pared 6 bases from V and 5 bases from J, leaving 10 bases between. This CDR3 is 12 amino acids long. CDR3 DNA sequence: TGCAGTGCCGTCGACGGTACCGGGGAGCTGTTTTTT. Encoded protein: CSAVDGTGELFF.

This clonotype was seen more than once but under ten times. The chain couples TRBV24-1 to TRBJ2-5, with a possible D match to TRBD2 (5 bases). Germline V gene sequence: CDR1 KGHDR, CDR2 SFDVKD. V was trimmed by 5 bases and J by 3 bases, leaving 12 bases between them. This CDR3 spans 14 amino acids. The CDR3 region is CATSAEGMEETQYF. DNA for the CDR3: TGTGCCACCAGTGCTGAGGGAATGGAAGAGACCCAGTACTTC.

This clonotype was picked up a small number of times. With a much larger clone just one base away, this may be a read error. V is TRBV12-3 or TRBV12-4 and J is TRBJ1-5; a possible D gene is TRBD1 (5 bases). Between the trimmed V and J ends, which lost 6 bases and 3 bases, there was a span of 18 bases. The CDR3 is 16 residues long. The CDR3 loop is CASRRGGGNNNQPQHF. Written as DNA, the CDR3 is TGTGCCAGCAGGAGAGGTGGGGGGAATAACAATCAGCCCCAGCATTTT.

The chain uses TRBV6-1 and TRBJ2-5; 7 positions agree with TRBD2. This CDR3 has 14 residues. V dropped 6 bases and J dropped 3; count of bases not matched to a gene: 7. CDR1 is MNHNS, CDR2 SASEGT, per germline. The CDR3 here is CASRGIAGEETQYF. The CDR3 nucleotides read TGTGCCAGCAGGGGAATAGCGGGTGAAGAGACCCAGTACTTC.

The chain uses TRBV4-3 and TRBJ1-1; no clear D gene. Trimming cost V 0 bases and J 1 base, with 6 bases left between them. Germline V CDR1 and CDR2: LGHNA, YSLEER. The CDR3 has 14 amino acids. CDR3 bases: TGCGCCAGCAGCCAAGAAGGGAAGAACACTGAAGCTTTCTTT. It codes for CASSQEGKNTEAFF.

There are a few counts of this clonotype. The V and J genes are TRBV10-3 and TRBJ2-2, with 9 bases matching TRBD1. Germline CDR1 reads ENHRY; CDR2 reads SYGVKD. The CDR3 has 15 amino acids. V was pared by 6 bases and J by 1 base, with 3 bases of the junction left unmatched. The CDR3 coding sequence is TGTGCCATCAGACCGGGACAGGGGAACACCGGGGAGCTGTTTTTT. Translating it yields CAIRPGQGNTGELFF.

The chain has TRBV6-5 and TRBJ2-3; D may correspond to TRBD1 or TRBD2 (5 bases each). The V end lost 0 bases, the J end lost 4 bases, and 20 bases lay between the germline ends. Per germline, CDR1 MNHEY and CDR2 SVGAGI. The CDR3 has 18 residues. Written as DNA, the CDR3 is TGTGCCAGCAGTTACTCGAGATTCACGGGGCGCGTACCAGATACGCAGTATTTT. This codes for CASSYSRFTGRVPDTQYF.

V gene TRBV28 combines with J gene TRBJ2-7; D possibly matches TRBD1 or TRBD2 (6 bases each). The CDR3 is 15 amino acids. The V end was cut by 3 bases, the J end by 1 base, with 13 bases between. Germline lookup yields CDR1 MDHEN and CDR2 SYDVKM. This CDR3 is CASSFRGLRSYEQYF. Written as DNA, the CDR3 is TGTGCCAGCAGTTTTCGGGGGCTACGGTCCTACGAGCAGTACTTC.

The chain is built from TRBV11-2 and TRBJ2-3, with 9 bases aligning to TRBD1. Unmatched junction bases numbered 14, after V lost 3 bases and J lost 4 bases. Germline V gene sequence: CDR1 SGHAT, CDR2 FQNNGV. The CDR3 has 18 amino acids. CDR3 DNA: TGTGCCAGCAGCTTCACCTTACTCGGACAGGGGCATGCAGATACGCAGTATTTT. It yields the protein CASSFTLLGQGHADTQYF.

This clonotype has a count of ten or more. V usage is TRBV27 and J usage is TRBJ1-6; no reliable D call. The V end was cut by 7 bases, the J end by 7 bases, with 14 bases between. CDR1 MNHEY and CDR2 SMNVEV come from the germline V gene (reference sequence). The CDR3 totals 14 residues. CDR3 protein: CASTLRGGNSPLHF. CDR3 sequence (DNA): TGTGCCAGCACTCTACGGGGAGGCAATTCACCCCTCCACTTT.

The V and J genes are TRBV20-1 and TRBJ2-1; possibly TRBD2 for D (7 bases). V was clipped by 6 bases and J by 1 base, with 22 bases between them. CDR1 and CDR2 (germline): DFQATT, SNEGSKA (reference sequence). This CDR3 comprises 17 residues. The CDR3 bases are TGCAGTGCGGTCCTGAGGGGGGGGATGAGGTCCTACAATGAGCAGTTCTTC. As protein: CSAVLRGGMRSYNEQFF.

Comments on this clonotype: A much larger clone sits a single nucleotide away, making a read error possible. The gene calls are TRBV28 and TRBJ2-5; 16 positions agree with TRBD2. The CDR3 has 17 amino acids. Germline V gives CDR1 MDHEN, CDR2 SYDVKM. DNA of the CDR3: TGTGCCAACAGTCTACCCCAGGGACTAGCGGGGGGGGAGACCCAGTACTTC. Encoded protein: CANSLPQGLAGGETQYF. The full variable domain, in which reference TRBV28 and TRBJ2-5 provide the parts outside the CDR3, is DVKVTQSSRYLVKRTGEKVFLECVQDMDHENMFWYRQDPGLGLRLIYFSYDVKMKEKGDIPEGYSVSREKKERFSLILESASTNQTSMYLCANSLPQGLAGGETQYFGPGTRLLVL.

This clonotype showed up just a few times. This sequence joins TRBV6-1 and TRBJ2-7; D is unclear. Trimming removed 6 bases at V and 3 bases at J, with 18 bases between. Per the germline V gene, CDR1 is MNHNS and CDR2 is SASEGT. The CDR3 contains 15 residues. CDR3: CASRAAWSRYYEQYF. The CDR3 DNA reads TGTGCCAGCAGGGCGGCTTGGAGCCGGTACTACGAGCAGTACTTC.

This clonotype showed up many times. The chain carries TRBV12-5 and TRBJ2-5; TRBD1 matches 10 bases. Germline CDR1 and CDR2: LGHNT and FRNRAP. This CDR3 is built from 14 residues. V lost 5 bases, J lost 5 bases, and 5 bases stayed unmatched. The CDR3 DNA sequence: TGTGCTAGTGGTACCGGGACAGGGGAGGAGACCCAGTACTTC. Translating gives CASGTGTGEETQYF.

This clonotype is a singleton in its sample. A read error may be the cause here, since a much bigger clone is one base away. The chain combines TRBV11-2 with TRBJ1-2; TRBD1 matches 9 bases. CDR1 and CDR2 (germline): SGHAT, FQNNGV. J was trimmed by 6 bases and V by 5 bases; bases with no gene match: 10. The CDR3 contains 15 residues. The CDR3 DNA sequence: TGTGCCAGCAGCCCCCGGACAGGGGTTGACGATGGCTACACCTTC. Translated: CASSPRTGVDDGYTF.

The chain is built from TRBV10-3 and TRBJ2-5; 8 positions match TRBD1. The V and J ends lost 2 bases and 2 bases, in that order; junction bases with no gene match: 4. Germline-derived CDR1 and CDR2 are ENHRY and SYGVKD. This CDR3 comprises 15 residues. CDR3 in DNA: TGTGCCATCAGTGAGCCTGGACAGGGACAAGAGACCCAGTACTTC. Translating it yields CAISEPGQGQETQYF.

This clonotype was counted at least ten times. CDR3 DNA: TGTGCCAGCAGTTTAGGCAGGGGTGAGGCTTTCTTT. Translating it yields CASSLGRGEAFF. The chain recombines TRBV28 with TRBJ1-1, with D possibly matching TRBD1 (6 bases). V dropped 2 bases and J dropped 11 bases, with 12 bases sitting between them. In germline, CDR1 is MDHEN, CDR2 SYDVKM. The CDR3 sequence is 12 residues long.

In the case of this clonotype: One base away lies a much larger clone, so this may be a sequencing read error. V usage is TRBV2 and J usage is TRBJ1-1; no firm D call. Germline loops: CDR1 SNHLY, CDR2 FYNNEI. The V and J ends lost 6 bases and 6 bases respectively, with 14 bases between them. This CDR3 has 13 residues. The DNA for the CDR3 is TGTGCCAGCAGCCCAAGCCAAGAGGCTGAAGCTTTCTTT. Translation gives CASSPSQEAEAFF.